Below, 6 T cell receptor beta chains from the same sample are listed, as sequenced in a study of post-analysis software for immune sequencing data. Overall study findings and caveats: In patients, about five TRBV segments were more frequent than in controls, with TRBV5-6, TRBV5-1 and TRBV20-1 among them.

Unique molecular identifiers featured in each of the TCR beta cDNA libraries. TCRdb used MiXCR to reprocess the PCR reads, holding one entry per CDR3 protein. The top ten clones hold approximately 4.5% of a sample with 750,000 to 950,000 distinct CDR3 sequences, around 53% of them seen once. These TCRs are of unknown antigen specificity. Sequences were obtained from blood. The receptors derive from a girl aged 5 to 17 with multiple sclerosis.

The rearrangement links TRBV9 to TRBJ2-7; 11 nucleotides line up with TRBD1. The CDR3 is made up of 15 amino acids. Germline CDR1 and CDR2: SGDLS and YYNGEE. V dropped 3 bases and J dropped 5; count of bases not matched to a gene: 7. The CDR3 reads CASSAPGTGGDEQYF. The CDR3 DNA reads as TGTGCCAGCAGCGCCCCCGGGACAGGGGGGGACGAGCAGTACTTC.

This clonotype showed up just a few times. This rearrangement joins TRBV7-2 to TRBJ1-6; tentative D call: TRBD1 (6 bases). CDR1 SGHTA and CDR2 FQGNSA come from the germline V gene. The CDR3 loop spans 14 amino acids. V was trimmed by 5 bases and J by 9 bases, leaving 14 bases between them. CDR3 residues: CASSATGTISPLHF. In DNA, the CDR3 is TGTGCCAGCAGCGCCACAGGGACTATTTCACCCCTCCACTTT.

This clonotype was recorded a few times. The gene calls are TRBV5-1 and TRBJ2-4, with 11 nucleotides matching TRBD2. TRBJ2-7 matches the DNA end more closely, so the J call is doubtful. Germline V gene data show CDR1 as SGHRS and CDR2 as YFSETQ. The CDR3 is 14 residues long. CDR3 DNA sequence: TGCGCCAGCAGCCACGGGACTAGCGGTTACGAGCAGTACTTC. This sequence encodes CASSHGTSGYEQYF.

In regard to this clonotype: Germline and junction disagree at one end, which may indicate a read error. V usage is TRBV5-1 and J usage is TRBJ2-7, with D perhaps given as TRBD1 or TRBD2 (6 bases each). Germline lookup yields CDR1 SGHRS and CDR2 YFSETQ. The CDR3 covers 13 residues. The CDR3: CANSLGGSGEQYF. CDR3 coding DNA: TGCGCCAACAGCTTGGGGGGCAGTGGCGAGCAGTACTTC.

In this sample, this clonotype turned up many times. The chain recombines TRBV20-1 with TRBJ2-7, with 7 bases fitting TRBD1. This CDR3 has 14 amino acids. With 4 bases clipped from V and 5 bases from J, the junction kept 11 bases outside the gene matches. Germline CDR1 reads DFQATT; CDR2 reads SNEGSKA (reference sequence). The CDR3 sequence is CSAISYRGTDEQYF. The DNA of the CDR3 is TGCAGTGCTATTTCGTACAGGGGAACAGACGAGCAGTACTTC.

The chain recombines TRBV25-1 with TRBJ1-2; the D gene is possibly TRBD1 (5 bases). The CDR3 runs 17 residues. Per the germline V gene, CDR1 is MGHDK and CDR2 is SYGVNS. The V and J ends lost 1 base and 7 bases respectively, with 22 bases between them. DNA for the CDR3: TGTGCCAGCAGTGAATTGGGGGGTGCAGTTAGAGATTTTGGCTACACCTTC. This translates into CASSELGGAVRDFGYTF.